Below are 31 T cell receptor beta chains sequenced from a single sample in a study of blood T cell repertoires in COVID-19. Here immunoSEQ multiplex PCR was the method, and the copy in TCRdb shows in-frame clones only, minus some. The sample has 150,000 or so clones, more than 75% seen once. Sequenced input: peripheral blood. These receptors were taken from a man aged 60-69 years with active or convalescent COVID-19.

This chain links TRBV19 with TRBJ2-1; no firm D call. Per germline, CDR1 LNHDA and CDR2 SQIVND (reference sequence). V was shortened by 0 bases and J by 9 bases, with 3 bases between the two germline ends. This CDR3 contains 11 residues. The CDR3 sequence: CASSIESEQFF. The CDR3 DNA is TGTGCCAGTAGTATAGAGAGTGAGCAGTTCTTC.

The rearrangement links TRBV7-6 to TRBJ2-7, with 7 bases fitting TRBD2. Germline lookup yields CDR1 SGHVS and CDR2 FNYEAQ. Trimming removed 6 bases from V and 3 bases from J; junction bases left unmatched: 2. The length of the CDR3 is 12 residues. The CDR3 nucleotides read TGTGCCAGCAGGGGGGGGGACTACGAGCAGTACTTC. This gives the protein CASRGGDYEQYF.

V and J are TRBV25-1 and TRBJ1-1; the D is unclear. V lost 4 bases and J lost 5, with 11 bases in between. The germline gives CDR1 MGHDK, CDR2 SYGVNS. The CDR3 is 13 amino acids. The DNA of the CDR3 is TGTGCCAGCAGTGCAGGATTACGAACTGAAGCTTTCTTT. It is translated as CASSAGLRTEAFF.

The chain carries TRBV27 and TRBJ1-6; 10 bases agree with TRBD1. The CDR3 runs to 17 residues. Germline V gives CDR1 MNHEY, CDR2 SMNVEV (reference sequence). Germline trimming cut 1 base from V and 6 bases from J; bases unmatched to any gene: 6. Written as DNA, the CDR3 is TGTGCCAGCAGTTTATTCTCCGGGACAGGGGTTAATTCACCCCTCCACTTT. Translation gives CASSLFSGTGVNSPLHF.

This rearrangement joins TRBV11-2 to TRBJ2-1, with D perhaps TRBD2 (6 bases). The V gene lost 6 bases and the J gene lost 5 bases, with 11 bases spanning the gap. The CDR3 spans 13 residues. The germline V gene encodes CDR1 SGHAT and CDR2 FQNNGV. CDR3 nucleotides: TGTGCCAGCAGGGGACTCGACCACAATGAGCAGTTCTTC. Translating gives CASRGLDHNEQFF.

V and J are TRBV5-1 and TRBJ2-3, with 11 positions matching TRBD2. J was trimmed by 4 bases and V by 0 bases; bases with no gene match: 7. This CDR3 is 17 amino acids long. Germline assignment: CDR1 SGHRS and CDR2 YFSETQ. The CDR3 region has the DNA TGCGCCAGCAGCTTGGGCCCTACTAGCGGGAGAGCAGATACGCAGTATTTT. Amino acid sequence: CASSLGPTSGRADTQYF.

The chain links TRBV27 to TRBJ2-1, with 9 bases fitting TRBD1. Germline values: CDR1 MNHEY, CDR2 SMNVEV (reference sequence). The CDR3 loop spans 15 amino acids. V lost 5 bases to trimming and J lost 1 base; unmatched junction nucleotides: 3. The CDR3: CASSRGQGSYNEQFF. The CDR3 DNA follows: TGTGCCAGCAGTAGGGGACAGGGTTCCTACAATGAGCAGTTCTTC.

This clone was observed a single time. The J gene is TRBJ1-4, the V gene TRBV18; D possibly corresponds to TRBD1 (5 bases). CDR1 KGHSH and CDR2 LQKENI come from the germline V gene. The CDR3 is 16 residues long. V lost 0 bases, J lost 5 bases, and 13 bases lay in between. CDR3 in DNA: TGTGCCAGCTCACCACCGGGCAGGGTAAACAATGAAAAACTGTTTTTT. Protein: CASSPPGRVNNEKLFF.

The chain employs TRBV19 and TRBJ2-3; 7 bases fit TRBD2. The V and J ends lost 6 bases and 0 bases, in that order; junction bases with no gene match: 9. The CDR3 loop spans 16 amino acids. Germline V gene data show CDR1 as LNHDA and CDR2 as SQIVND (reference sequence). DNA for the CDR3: TGTGCCAGTAGGGCGGGGAGCGGGGCCAGCACAGATACGCAGTATTTT. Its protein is CASRAGSGASTDTQYF. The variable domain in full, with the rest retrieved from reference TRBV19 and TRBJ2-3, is DGGITQSPKYLFRKEGQNVTLSCEQNLNHDAMYWYRQDPGQGLRLIYYSQIVNDFQKGDIAEGYSVSREKKESFPLTVTSAQKNPTAFYLCASRAGSGASTDTQYFGPGTRLTVL.

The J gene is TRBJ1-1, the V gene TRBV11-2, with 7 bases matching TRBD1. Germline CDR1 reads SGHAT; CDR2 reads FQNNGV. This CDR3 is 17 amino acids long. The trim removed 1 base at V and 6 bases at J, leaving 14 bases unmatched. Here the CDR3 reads CASSLGTGVGKGAEAFF. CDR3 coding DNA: TGTGCCAGCAGCTTAGGAACAGGGGTCGGCAAGGGGGCTGAAGCTTTCTTT.

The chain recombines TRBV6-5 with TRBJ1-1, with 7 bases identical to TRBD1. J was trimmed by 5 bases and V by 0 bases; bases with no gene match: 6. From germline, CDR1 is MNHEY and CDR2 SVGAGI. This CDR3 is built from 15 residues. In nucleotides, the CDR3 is TGTGCCAGCAGTTACTCCCCAGACAGGGAAACTGAAGCTTTCTTT. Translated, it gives CASSYSPDRETEAFF.

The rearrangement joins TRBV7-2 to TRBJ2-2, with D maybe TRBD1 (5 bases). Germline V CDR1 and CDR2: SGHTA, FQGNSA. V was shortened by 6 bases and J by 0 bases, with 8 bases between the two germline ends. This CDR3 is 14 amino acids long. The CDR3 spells CASRTDANTGELFF. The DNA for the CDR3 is TGTGCCAGCAGGACAGACGCGAACACCGGGGAGCTGTTTTTT.

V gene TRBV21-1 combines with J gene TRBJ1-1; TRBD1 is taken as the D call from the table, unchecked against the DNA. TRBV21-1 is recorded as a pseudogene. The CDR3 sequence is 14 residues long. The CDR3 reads CASSRDRGYSEAFF. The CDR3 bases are TGTGCCAGCAGCCGGGACAGGGGCTATTCTGAAGCTTTCTTT.

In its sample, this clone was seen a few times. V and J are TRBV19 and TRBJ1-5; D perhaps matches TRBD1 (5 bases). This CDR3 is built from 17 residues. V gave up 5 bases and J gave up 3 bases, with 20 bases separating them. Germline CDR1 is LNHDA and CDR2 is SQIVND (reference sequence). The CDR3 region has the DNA TGTGCCAGTAGTTTAACCAGGGTTGTTCGGAACAATCAGCCCCAGCATTTT. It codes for CASSLTRVVRNNQPQHF. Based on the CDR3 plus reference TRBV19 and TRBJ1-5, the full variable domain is DGGITQSPKYLFRKEGQNVTLSCEQNLNHDAMYWYRQDPGQGLRLIYYSQIVNDFQKGDIAEGYSVSREKKESFPLTVTSAQKNPTAFYLCASSLTRVVRNNQPQHFGDGTRLSIL.

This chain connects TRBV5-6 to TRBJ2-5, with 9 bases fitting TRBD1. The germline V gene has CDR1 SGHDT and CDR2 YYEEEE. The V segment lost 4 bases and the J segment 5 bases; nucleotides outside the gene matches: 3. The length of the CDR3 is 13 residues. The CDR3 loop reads CASSMTGGETQYF. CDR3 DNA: TGTGCCAGCAGCATGACAGGGGGGGAGACCCAGTACTTC.

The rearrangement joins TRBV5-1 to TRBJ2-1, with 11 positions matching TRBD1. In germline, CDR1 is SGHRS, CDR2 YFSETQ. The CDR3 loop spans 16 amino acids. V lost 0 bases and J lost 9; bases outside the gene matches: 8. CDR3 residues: CASSLASGTGGAEQFF. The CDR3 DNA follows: TGCGCCAGCAGCTTGGCTTCTGGGACAGGGGGGGCTGAGCAGTTCTTC.

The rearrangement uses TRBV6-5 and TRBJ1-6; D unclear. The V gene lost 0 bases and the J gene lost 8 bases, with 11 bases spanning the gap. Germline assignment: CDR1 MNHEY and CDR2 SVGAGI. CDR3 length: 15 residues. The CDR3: CASSYSTPRDSPLHF. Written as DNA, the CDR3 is TGTGCCAGCAGTTACTCAACCCCCCGGGATTCACCCCTCCACTTT.

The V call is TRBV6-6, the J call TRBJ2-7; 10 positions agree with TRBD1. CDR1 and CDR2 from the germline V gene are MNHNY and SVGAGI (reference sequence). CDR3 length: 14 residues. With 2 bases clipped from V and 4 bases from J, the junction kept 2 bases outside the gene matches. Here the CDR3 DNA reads TGTGCCAGCAGTTACGGGACAGGGGCTTACGAGCAGTACTTC. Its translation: CASSYGTGAYEQYF.

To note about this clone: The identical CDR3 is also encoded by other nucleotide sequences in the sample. CDR3 DNA sequence: TGCGCCAGCAGCCCACGGGGAGATACGCAGTATTTT. Translating it yields CASSPRGDTQYF. This chain joins TRBV5-1 and TRBJ2-3, with a possible D match to TRBD2 (5 bases). Trimming stripped 4 bases from V and 5 bases from J, with 8 bases between. CDR3 length equals 12 residues. Germline lookup yields CDR1 SGHRS and CDR2 YFSETQ.

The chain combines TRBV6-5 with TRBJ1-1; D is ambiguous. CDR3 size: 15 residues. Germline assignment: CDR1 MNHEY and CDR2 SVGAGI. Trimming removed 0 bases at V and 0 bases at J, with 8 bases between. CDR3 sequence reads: CASSYSATMNTEAFF. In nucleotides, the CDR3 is TGTGCCAGCAGTTACTCTGCGACAATGAACACTGAAGCTTTCTTT.

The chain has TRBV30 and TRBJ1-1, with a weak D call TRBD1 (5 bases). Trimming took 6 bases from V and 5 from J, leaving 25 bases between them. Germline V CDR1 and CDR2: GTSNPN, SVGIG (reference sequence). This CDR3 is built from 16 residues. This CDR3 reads CACKTGLYIRGTEAFF. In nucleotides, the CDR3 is TGTGCCTGTAAGACGGGACTCTATATTCGGGGGACTGAAGCTTTCTTT. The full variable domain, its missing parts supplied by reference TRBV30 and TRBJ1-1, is SQTIHQWPATLVQPVGSPLSLECTVEGTSNPNLYWYRQAAGRGLQLLFYSVGIGQISSEVPQNLSASRPQDRQFILSSKKLLLSDSGFYLCACKTGLYIRGTEAFFGQGTRLTVV.

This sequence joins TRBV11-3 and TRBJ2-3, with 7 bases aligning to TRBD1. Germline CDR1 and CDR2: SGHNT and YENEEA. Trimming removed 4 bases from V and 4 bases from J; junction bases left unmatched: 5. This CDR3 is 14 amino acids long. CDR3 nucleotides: TGTGCCAGCAGCTCGACAGGGTTTGCAGATACGCAGTATTTT. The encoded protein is CASSSTGFADTQYF.

The CDR3 loop reads CATGTGAPEAFF. For the CDR3, the DNA is TGTGCCACCGGGACAGGGGCCCCTGAAGCTTTCTTT. V gene TRBV2 combines with J gene TRBJ1-1; 10 bases agree with TRBD1. Germline values: CDR1 SNHLY, CDR2 FYNNEI. This CDR3 comprises 12 residues. Trimming cost V 10 bases and J 6 bases; bases outside gene matches: 5.

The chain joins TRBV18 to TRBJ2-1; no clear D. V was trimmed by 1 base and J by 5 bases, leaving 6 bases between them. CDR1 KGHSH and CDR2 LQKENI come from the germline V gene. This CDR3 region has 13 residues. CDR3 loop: CASSPRGDNEQFF. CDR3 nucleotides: TGTGCCAGCTCACCACGCGGCGACAATGAGCAGTTCTTC.

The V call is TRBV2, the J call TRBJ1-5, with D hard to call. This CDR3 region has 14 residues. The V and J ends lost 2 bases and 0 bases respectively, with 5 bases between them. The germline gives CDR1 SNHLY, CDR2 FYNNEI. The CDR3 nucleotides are TGTGCCAGCAGTGAATCAGATAGCAATCAGCCCCAGCATTTT. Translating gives CASSESDSNQPQHF.

The CDR3 nucleotides read TGTGCCATCAGTGAGTCGGCAGGTACTCTTGCAACTAATGAAAAACTGTTTTTT. Translating it yields CAISESAGTLATNEKLFF. The chain combines TRBV10-3 with TRBJ1-4; D gene ambiguous. The CDR3 spans 18 residues. Trimming removed 0 bases from V and 0 bases from J, with 14 bases in between. Germline V gene lookup returns CDR1 ENHRY and CDR2 SYGVKD.

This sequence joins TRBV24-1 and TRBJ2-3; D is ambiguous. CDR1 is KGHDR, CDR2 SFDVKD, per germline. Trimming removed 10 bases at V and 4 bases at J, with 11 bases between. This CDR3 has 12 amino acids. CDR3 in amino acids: CATRGNADTQYF. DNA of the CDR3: TGTGCCACTCGCGGCAACGCAGATACGCAGTATTTT.

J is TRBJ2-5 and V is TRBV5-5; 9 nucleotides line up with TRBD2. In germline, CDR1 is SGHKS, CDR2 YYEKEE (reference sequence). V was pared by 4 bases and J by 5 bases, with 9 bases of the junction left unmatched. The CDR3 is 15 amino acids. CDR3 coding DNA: TGTGCCAGCAGCGGGGTAGCGGGAGCGGCGGAGACCCAGTACTTC. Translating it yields CASSGVAGAAETQYF.

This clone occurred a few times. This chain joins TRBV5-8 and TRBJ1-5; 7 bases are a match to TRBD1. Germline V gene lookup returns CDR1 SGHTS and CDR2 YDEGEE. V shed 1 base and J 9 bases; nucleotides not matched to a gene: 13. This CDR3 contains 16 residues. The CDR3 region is CASSLYRGQTNSPQHF. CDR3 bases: TGTGCCAGCAGCTTGTATAGGGGACAGACGAATTCGCCCCAGCATTTT.

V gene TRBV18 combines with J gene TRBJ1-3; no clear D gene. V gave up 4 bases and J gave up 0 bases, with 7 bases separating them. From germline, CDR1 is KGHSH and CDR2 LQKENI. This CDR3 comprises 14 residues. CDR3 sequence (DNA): TGTGCCAGCTCACAGGGAGCCTCTGGAAACACCATATATTTT. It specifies CASSQGASGNTIYF.

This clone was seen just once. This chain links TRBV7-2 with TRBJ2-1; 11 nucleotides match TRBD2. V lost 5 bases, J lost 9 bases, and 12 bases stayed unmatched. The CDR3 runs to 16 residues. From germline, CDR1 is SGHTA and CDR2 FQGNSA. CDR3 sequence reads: CASSEATSGNYAEQFF. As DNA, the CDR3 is TGTGCCAGCAGCGAGGCGACTAGCGGGAACTATGCTGAGCAGTTCTTC.